This T cell receptor (beta chain) was profiled in a study of T cell repertoires in ileal Crohn's disease. V was trimmed by 7 bases and J by 0 bases, leaving 15 bases between them. CDR1 MNHNS and CDR2 SASEGT come from the germline V gene. CDR3 length: 15 residues. Patients were adults with ileal or ileocolonic Crohn's disease needing resection. TCRdb keeps only in-frame clones here, not all; method: immunoSEQ multiplex PCR. The data hold thousands of clones, with roughly 80% observed a single time. The chain is built from TRBV6-1 and TRBJ1-1, with D perhaps TRBD1 (6 bases). Specimen: ileal tissue. This receptor was taken from an adult with Crohn's disease. DNA of the CDR3: TGTGCCAGCACCCGACCAGGGGAACTGAACACTGAAGCTTTCTTT. As protein: CASTRPGELNTEAFF.